A single sample is the source of the 2 T cell receptor beta chains below, sequenced in a study of blood T cell repertoires in COVID-19. Data came from immunoSEQ multiplex PCR; TCRdb stores just in-frame clones and leaves some out. Of some 360,000 clones listed, more than 70% were seen once; the top ten hold about 2.3%. Source material: peripheral blood. The receptor set was obtained from a woman aged 60 to 75 with COVID-19, enrolled during active disease.

This clone was seen a few times. The chain couples TRBV7-2 to TRBJ2-7, with 8 positions matching TRBD2. Germline V gene lookup returns CDR1 SGHTA and CDR2 FQGNSA. CDR3 length equals 14 residues. The ends lost 3 bases at V and 2 bases at J; junction bases unmatched: 3. The CDR3 sequence is CASSFAAGAYEQYF. The CDR3 DNA reads as TGTGCCAGCAGCTTTGCAGCGGGGGCCTACGAGCAGTACTTC. Together with reference TRBV7-2 and TRBJ2-7, the CDR3 gives the full variable domain: GAGVSQSPSNKVTEKGKDVELRCDPISGHTALYWYRQSLGQGLEFLIYFQGNSAPDKSGLPSDRFSAERTGGSVSTLTIQRTQQEDSAVYLCASSFAAGAYEQYFGPGTRLTVT.

This chain links TRBV18 with TRBJ2-7, with TRBD2 matching over 9 bases. Germline lookup yields CDR1 KGHSH and CDR2 LQKENI. The J segment lost 1 base and the V segment lost 0 bases, leaving 7 bases of the junction unmatched. The CDR3 is 17 residues long. CDR3: CASSPPRLAGLSYEQYF. The CDR3 region has the DNA TGTGCCAGCTCACCACCGCGGCTAGCGGGGTTGTCCTACGAGCAGTACTTC.